The present T cell receptor beta chain was sequenced within a study of control samples from healthy donors and cancer patients. Profiling relied on immunoSEQ multiplex PCR, and the TCRdb table lists in-frame clones only, not all of them. The top ten hold 2% to 2.5% of the sample, which has approximately 150,000 clones, about 91% seen once. V shed 2 bases and J shed 0 bases, with 8 bases lying between them. Germline V gives CDR1 MNHEY, CDR2 SVGAGI. CDR3 length: 15 amino acids. The source of this sequence is a woman in her thirties or forties in good health. This rearrangement joins TRBV6-5 to TRBJ1-5, with D hard to call. Sequenced: blood. CDR3 region: CASSYIWGSNQPQHF. DNA of the CDR3: TGTGCCAGCAGTTACATTTGGGGTAGCAATCAGCCCCAGCATTTT.